Below are 19 T cell receptor beta chains sequenced from a single sample in a study of shared clonotypes between healthy human individuals. Terminally differentiated effector memory CD45RA+ cells were excluded by CCR7 positive selection of CD45RO-negative cells. Method: immunoSEQ multiplex PCR; TCRdb's copy keeps in-frame clones and lacks some. The table lists about 2.1 million clones, around 93% of them singletons. Sequenced input: naive CD8+ T cells from PBMCs. These receptors all stem from a man aged 18 to 29 in good health. Some clones in this sample may be carry-over from other donors' samples.

The rearrangement joins TRBV4-1 to TRBJ1-5; no firm D call. The CDR3 consists of 15 residues. Trimming took 0 bases from V and 7 from J, leaving 13 bases between them. CDR1 and CDR2 (germline): MGHRA, YSYEKL. The CDR3 spells CASSQDRSVLQPQHF. The CDR3 DNA sequence: TGCGCCAGCAGCCAAGATAGGTCGGTTTTACAGCCCCAGCATTTT.

CDR3 bases: TGCGCCAGCATCTCGGGCACTGAAGCTTTCTTT. It translates to CASISGTEAFF. The gene calls are TRBV5-1 and TRBJ1-1; D is undetermined. V gave up 6 bases and J gave up 4 bases, with 7 bases separating them. CDR3 size: 11 residues. Germline CDR1 SGHRS, CDR2 YFSETQ.

This clone was recorded only once. This sequence joins TRBV13 and TRBJ2-2, with 14 bases that match TRBD2. CDR1 is PRHDT, CDR2 FYEKMQ, per germline (reference sequence). With V trimmed by 0 bases and J by 7 bases, 4 bases remained unmatched. The CDR3 extends over 17 amino acids. The CDR3 here is CASSLGGLAGAHGELFF. Written as DNA, the CDR3 is TGTGCCAGCAGCTTAGGGGGACTAGCGGGAGCTCACGGGGAGCTGTTTTTT.

The gene calls are TRBV11-2 and TRBJ2-7, with D perhaps matching TRBD1 (6 bases). V was clipped by 1 base and J by 3 bases, with 13 bases between them. Germline V gives CDR1 SGHAT, CDR2 FQNNGV. The CDR3 covers 15 residues. CDR3 sequence (DNA): TGTGCCAGCAGCTTAGCCAGGGGCCCCCACTACGAGCAGTACTTC. It yields the protein CASSLARGPHYEQYF.

The CDR3 spells CASSEGSSGANVLTF. CDR3 nucleotides: TGTGCCAGCAGTGAAGGGTCATCTGGGGCCAACGTCCTGACTTTC. This chain links TRBV6-4 with TRBJ2-6; D not certain. Germline lookup yields CDR1 MRHNA and CDR2 SNTAGT. V was trimmed by 3 bases and J by 1 base, leaving 7 bases between them. The CDR3 has 15 amino acids.

The chain has TRBV28 and TRBJ2-7; TRBD2 matches 7 bases. Germline V lookup: CDR1 MDHEN, CDR2 SYDVKM. The CDR3 sequence is 16 residues long. Germline trimming cut 5 bases from V and 2 bases from J; bases unmatched to any gene: 12. The CDR3 spells CASSLRGGVGAYEQYF. Here the CDR3 DNA reads TGTGCCAGCAGTCTCCGCGGGGGTGTTGGGGCCTACGAGCAGTACTTC.

The J gene is TRBJ2-7, the V gene TRBV21-1; TRBD1, the D gene given by the table, was not confirmed from the DNA. TRBV21-1 is listed as a pseudogene. The CDR3 is made up of 15 amino acids. CDR3 DNA sequence: TGTGCCAGCAGCAAAACCCCGGGACAGCGCTACGAGCAGTACTTC. It is translated as CASSKTPGQRYEQYF.

This clone was counted a single time. The chain is built from TRBV23-1 and TRBJ1-2; D uncertain. TRBV23-1 qualifies as an ORF whose function is uncertain. This CDR3 has 16 residues. V was trimmed by 1 base and J by 1 base, leaving 13 bases between them. CDR3 sequence (DNA): TGCGCCAGCAGTCAATTAGTCGACGGCGTTAACTATGGCTACACCTTC. Its translation is CASSQLVDGVNYGYTF.

The table lists this clone with a count of one. The chain joins TRBV27 to TRBJ2-1; 9 nucleotides agree with TRBD1. Trimming removed 0 bases from V and 8 bases from J; junction bases left unmatched: 8. From germline, CDR1 is MNHEY and CDR2 SMNVEV (reference sequence). The CDR3 covers 16 residues. For the CDR3, the DNA is TGTGCCAGCAGTTTATCGTTCTGGGACAGGGCGGATGAGCAGTTCTTC. Residues: CASSLSFWDRADEQFF.

The gene calls are TRBV9 and TRBJ2-1, with D maybe TRBD2 (7 bases). Per germline, CDR1 SGDLS and CDR2 YYNGEE. This CDR3 has 16 residues. Trimming removed 0 bases from V and 6 bases from J, with 16 bases in between. The CDR3 sequence is CASSVVSGGHSNEQFF. The DNA of the CDR3 is TGTGCCAGCAGCGTAGTTTCGGGGGGACACTCCAATGAGCAGTTCTTC.

This rearrangement joins TRBV10-1 to TRBJ1-3, with no clear D. Germline V gives CDR1 WNHNN, CDR2 SYGVQD (reference sequence). CDR3 length equals 14 residues. Trimming shortened V by 9 bases and J by 4 bases, and 16 bases separated the two germline ends. The CDR3 DNA reads as TGCGCCAGGAAGGCCCCAAGAGGGGGAAACACCATATATTTT. Translation: CARKAPRGGNTIYF.

The V and J genes are TRBV19 and TRBJ1-5; TRBD1 matches at 8 bases. V lost 0 bases and J lost 0; bases outside the gene matches: 10. Per the germline V gene, CDR1 is LNHDA and CDR2 is SQIVND (reference sequence). The length of the CDR3 is 19 residues. The CDR3 DNA reads as TGTGCCAGTAGTATAGATCTTGGCAGGGGGCTTTATAGCAATCAGCCCCAGCATTTT. This translates into CASSIDLGRGLYSNQPQHF.

The rearrangement joins TRBV27 to TRBJ2-1, with 11 bases identical to TRBD2. The V and J ends lost 5 bases and 2 bases, in that order; junction bases with no gene match: 5. There are 16 residues in the CDR3. Per germline, CDR1 MNHEY and CDR2 SMNVEV (reference sequence). CDR3: CASSRLTSGAYNEQFF. The CDR3 nucleotides read TGTGCCAGCAGTCGCCTGACTAGCGGGGCCTACAATGAGCAGTTCTTC.

The rearrangement links TRBV4-1 to TRBJ2-1; the D gene is possibly TRBD2 (6 bases). The V gene's germline CDR1 is MGHRA and CDR2 YSYEKL. The germline V and J ends were trimmed by 1 base and 9 bases, with 25 bases remaining between them. CDR3 length: 18 residues. CDR3 region: CASSQASSGVRYFREQFF. The CDR3 nucleotides read TGCGCCAGCAGCCAAGCCTCTTCGGGGGTGAGGTACTTCCGTGAGCAGTTCTTC.

The chain uses TRBV7-6 and TRBJ2-2; D may be TRBD1 (7 bases). The CDR3 has 16 residues. V was clipped by 5 bases and J by 4 bases, with 17 bases between them. The germline CDR1 and CDR2 sequences are SGHVS and FNYEAQ. CDR3 sequence (DNA): TGTGCCAGCAGCCAAACGACAGGGAGGAGCACCGGGGAGCTGTTTTTT. Encoded protein: CASSQTTGRSTGELFF.

Note on this clone: Other DNA sequences in the same sample also yield this CDR3. The chain employs TRBV9 and TRBJ2-1, with TRBD2 matching over 10 bases. The germline V gene encodes CDR1 SGDLS and CDR2 YYNGEE. J was trimmed by 1 base and V by 4 bases; bases with no gene match: 5. CDR3 length equals 16 residues. Here the CDR3 reads CASSPSGRGSYNEQFF. The CDR3 DNA sequence: TGTGCCAGCAGCCCCAGCGGGAGGGGATCCTACAATGAGCAGTTCTTC.

This chain uses TRBV9 with TRBJ2-1; a possible D gene is TRBD2 (7 bases). CDR1 is SGDLS, CDR2 YYNGEE, per germline. V was clipped by 4 bases and J by 0 bases, with 14 bases between them. The CDR3 is 16 amino acids. The CDR3 here is CASSSGGALSYNEQFF. For the CDR3, the DNA is TGTGCCAGCAGCTCTGGGGGGGCCCTCTCCTACAATGAGCAGTTCTTC. The complete variable domain, with remaining parts taken from reference TRBV9 and TRBJ2-1, reads DSGVTQTPKHLITATGQRVTLRCSPRSGDLSVYWYQQSLDQGLQFLIQYYNGEERAKGNILERFSAQQFPDLHSELNLSSLELGDSALYFCASSSGGALSYNEQFFGPGTRLTVL.

The rearrangement links TRBV5-1 to TRBJ1-2, with unresolved D. Between the trimmed V and J ends, which lost 4 bases and 3 bases, there was a span of 16 bases. The CDR3 loop spans 15 amino acids. Germline CDR1 SGHRS, CDR2 YFSETQ. The CDR3 here is CASSAGPREDYGYTF. The CDR3, as DNA: TGCGCCAGCAGCGCCGGGCCTCGAGAGGACTATGGCTACACCTTC. Looking up the rest from reference TRBV5-1 and TRBJ1-2 gives the full variable domain: KAGVTQTPRYLIKTRGQQVTLSCSPISGHRSVSWYQQTPGQGLQFLFEYFSETQRNKGNFPGRFSGRQFSNSRSEMNVSTLELGDSALYLCASSAGPREDYGYTFGSGTRLTVV.

The V and J genes are TRBV7-6 and TRBJ2-2; a possible D gene is TRBD2 (7 bases). With 4 bases removed from V and 0 bases from J, the gap between germline ends came to 12 bases. In germline, CDR1 is SGHVS, CDR2 FNYEAQ. The CDR3 totals 16 residues. The CDR3 loop reads CASSSGRGANTGELFF. Here the CDR3 DNA reads TGTGCCAGCAGCTCTGGGAGGGGGGCGAACACCGGGGAGCTGTTTTTT.